This note documents a single TCR beta chain sequence. This clonotype came up a few times. The antigen it recognizes is unknown. Base qualities are not recorded, but no much larger clone differs from it by a single base. The time point label corresponds to: before trial treatment. Donors were enrolled in RACIN, a single-arm phase I dose-escalation trial combining nivolumab, ipilimumab, aspirin, low-dose cyclophosphamide and low-dose radiotherapy. Patients were eligible if they had advanced solid tumors that were TIL-negative. The data were obtained in a study of low-dose radiotherapy and immunotherapy resistance in tumors (dated 2022 in TCRdb). Some background on the complete study: Cohort 1 received 0.5 Gy per fraction every 2 weeks, with a prescribed total PTV dose of 6.5 Gy. Trial participants were not randomized into treatment groups. Cyclophosphamide 200 mg/m2 was administered intravenously every two weeks, one day before each radiation and immunotherapy administration. Patients were given nivolumab as a 240 mg flat dose every two weeks and ipilimumab at 1 mg/kg every six weeks, with both drugs delivered intravenously. Starting on cycle 1 day 1, patients took 300 mg of aspirin by mouth once a day for four cycles. Eight patients were included in the translational analysis: three from the first dose cohort and the first five from the second dose cohort. For Cohort 2, the dose was 1 Gy per fraction given every two weeks, adding up to 13 Gy in total across 26 weeks.

V is reduced by 0 bases and J by 0 bases, leaving a spacing of 8 bases between them. Including cysteine and phenylalanine, the CDR3 has 15 amino acids. Just the 45-base CDR3 DNA is kept, in frame starting at base 1. The germline V gene provides CDR1 LGHNA and CDR2 YSLEER. The sample was run on an Illumina HiSeq 2500. First-strand cDNA was synthesized using Superscript III and a set of TRAV- and TRBV-specific primers, so that both TCRalpha and TCRbeta chains were covered. TCRs were amplified with Phusion for around 18 PCR cycles, with a constant-region primer paired with the adapter attached to the V primers. Amplification of the isolated mRNA was done with the MessageAmp II aRNA Amplification Kit, which involved an approximately 16-hour in vitro transcription at 37 degrees C. mRNA for TCR sequencing was isolated with the Dynabeads mRNA DIRECT Purification Kit. Indexed Illumina adapters were added in a second Phusion PCR of approximately 25 cycles, after which AMPure XP beads were used to purify the products. In the paper's pipeline: Using custom Perl scripts, TCR sequences that encoded the same protein were pooled, out-of-frame sequences were dropped, and the abundance of each clonotype was calculated. Any TCR sequence supported by only a single read was excluded from analysis. Repertoire metrics included Shannon entropy, Gini index, clonality, richness, and frequency of TCRs shared between repertoires. Using fastp at Q25 and MiXCR, TCRdb reprocessed the public reads and kept productive beta chains. Merged by CDR3 protein, the rows form single entries marked with the most common genes and DNA. TCRdb's processing, not the authors' own work, is the source of the V and J calls. Recorded for this sample are 64,000 or so distinct CDR3 sequences; less than 35% of them occurred a single time. Around 10% of the sample goes to the ten largest clones.

This TCR derives from a female donor with ovarian cancer. Rearrangement joined TRBV4-3 to TRBJ1-1; no D gene can be assigned with confidence. The sample consisted of PBMCs, taken before treatment. The DNA is TGCGCCAGCAGCCAAGACGGGCAGATGAACACTGAAGCTTTCTTT. It codes for CASSQDGQMNTEAFF.